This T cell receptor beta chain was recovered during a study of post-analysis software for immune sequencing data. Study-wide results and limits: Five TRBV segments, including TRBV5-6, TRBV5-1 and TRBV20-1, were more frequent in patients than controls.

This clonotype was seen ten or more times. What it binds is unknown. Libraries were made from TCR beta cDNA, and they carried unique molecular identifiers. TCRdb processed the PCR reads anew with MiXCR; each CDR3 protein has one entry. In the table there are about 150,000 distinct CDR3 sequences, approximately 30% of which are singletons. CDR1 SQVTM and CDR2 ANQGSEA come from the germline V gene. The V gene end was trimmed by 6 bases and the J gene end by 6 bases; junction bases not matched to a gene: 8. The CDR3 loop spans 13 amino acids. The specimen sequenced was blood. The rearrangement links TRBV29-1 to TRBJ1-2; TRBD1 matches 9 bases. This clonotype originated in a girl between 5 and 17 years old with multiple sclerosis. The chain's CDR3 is CSVRTGETDGYTF. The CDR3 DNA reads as TGCAGCGTAAGGACAGGGGAGACTGATGGCTACACCTTC.